This note documents a single T cell receptor (beta chain) sequence. Its target antigen remains unknown. No base qualities exist here, and no much larger clone lies one base off it. The sample's time point label is to be understood as: cycle 4 day 1 (C4D1), after less than seven weeks of nivolumab. All trial patients had relapsed after autologous stem cell transplantation, with cohorts A, B and C differing in prior brentuximab vedotin exposure. The trial cohort comprised approximately 55 patients with relapsed/refractory classical Hodgkin lymphoma whose best overall responses were complete response, partial response or progressive disease. In the multi-cohort phase II CheckMate 205 trial, trial patients received single-agent nivolumab. Best overall response was determined by an independent review committee according to the 2007 International Working Group response criteria. PBMCs from the trial were collected at three points: immediately before nivolumab initiation (C1D1), and during therapy at cycle 2 day 1 and cycle 4 day 1. Peripheral blood was collected in 8 mL Vacutainer Cell Preparation Tubes, from which PBMCs were isolated by centrifugation and then cryopreserved.

V loses 5 bases of germline sequence and J loses 7 bases, and the interval between the two ends is 12 bases. The CDR3 holds 13 amino acids from the cysteine to the phenylalanine. Just CDR3 DNA is preserved here, 39 bases in frame from base 1. Sequences SGHVS (CDR1) and FNYEAQ (CDR2) are obtained from the germline V gene. This record belongs to a study of PD-1 blockade in classical Hodgkin lymphoma (dated by TCRdb to the early 2020s). The study in broad terms: Nivolumab dosing was 3 mg/kg intravenously every 2 weeks, continuing until either disease progression or unacceptable toxicity. The study used TCR beta sequencing and CyTOF to define a peripheral blood immune signature of response to PD-1 blockade in classical Hodgkin lymphoma.

Genomic DNA was isolated using the Qiagen DNeasy kit from unsorted PBMCs as well as from negatively selected CD4+ and CD8+ fractions. Amplification of TCR beta CDR3 regions was done by immunoSEQ multiplex PCR with primers that anneal to V and J segments. A synthetic immune receptor repertoire was used to minimize amplification bias, and any remaining bias was removed computationally after sequencing. On the study's bioinformatics: Repertoire diversity was quantified as the Shannon entropy index using custom Python scripts. The unsorted, CD4+ and CD8+ repertoires were each analyzed separately, with the exception of combined analyses, where CD4+ and CD8+ sequences were merged in silico. A clone was considered expanded if an increase in frequency of at least 2-fold after treatment relative to C1D1 was found, and a pseudocount of 0.5 was applied to clones undetected at baseline. Clones with 0 or 1 copy at C1D1 were defined as singleton clones, while clones with 2 or more copies were defined as non-singleton clones. Clones expanded in unsorted samples were annotated as CD4+, CD8+ or unknown by matching protein sequences in sorted samples from the same patient. Wilcoxon tests on paired samples were used to test changes in diversity from C1D1 to C4D1. The source is immuneACCESS, and TCRdb retained only in-frame sequences with V and J called. Part of the clones is not carried over; for the studies checked, unresolved V genes explain less than half of this, and the remainder is unexplained. Clonal size and the V and J genes are those of that table, whereas D and trimming came from the DNA. This sample has roughly 90,000 clones in its table, and approximately 83% of those were observed once. The top ten clonotypes cover 15% to 20% of the sample.

What the work shows at the level of the full study, not this receptor alone: Only a single clinical trial cohort was studied, and what caused the repertoire differences, possibly disease activity or prior therapy, remained undefined. Trial patients with a complete response had baseline diversity similar to that of newly diagnosed patients, while partial responders and progressors had significantly lower diversity. Lower diversity was seen in patients whose nivolumab began less than 1 year after ASCT, and these patients were left out of later analyses so that immune reconstitution would not confound the results. A significant rise by C4D1 was seen in CD4+ but not CD8+ TCR diversity (p=0.0027 vs p=0.16), with the rise being most apparent in complete responders (p=0.02). Baseline TCR diversity was reported to be lower in newly diagnosed patients than in healthy donors, and even lower in relapsed/refractory patients.

The sequences come from peripheral blood mononuclear cells (PBMCs), collected before the fourth cycle of nivolumab. The rearrangement combines TRBV7-6 with TRBJ2-1; the D gene is perhaps TRBD2, from 5 matching bases. This sequence originates from a human donor with classical Hodgkin lymphoma. The nucleotide sequence is given as TGTGCCAGCAGCCCCTTGGGGAGAAATGAGCAGTTCTTC. Translation gives CASSPLGRNEQFF.